A selection of T cell receptor beta chains follows, all from one sample in a study of persistence of HIV-infected CD4 T cells. What these receptors recognize is not known. Data came from immunoSEQ multiplex PCR; TCRdb stores just in-frame clones and leaves some out. The sample yields roughly 20,000 clones, around 82% seen once. Material: CD4+ T cells sorted from PBMCs after approximately 20-hour stimulation, obtained from a patient who received antiretroviral therapy. The source of these receptors is an adult man with HIV who was CMV-seropositive. The CDR3 runs from the conserved cysteine through the conserved F or W. The D gene is left open where the match is weak. Some rows mark clone size as missing; the rest say once, few, many or name a class of expanded clone.

d_call: NA
clone_size: NA
j_call: TRBJ1-3
v_call: TRBV28
cdr3_nt: TGTGCCAGCGCCTCCGGGGCGTCCGGGACCTCTGGAAACACCATATATTTT
cdr3_aa: CASASGASGTSGNTIYF

d_call: NA
clone_size: NA
j_call: TRBJ2-1
v_call: TRBV6-5
cdr3_nt: TGTGCCAGCAGTCGGAGGGTTTACAATGAGCAGTTCTTC
cdr3_aa: CASSRRVYNEQFF

d_call: NA
clone_size: NA
j_call: TRBJ1-5
v_call: TRBV6-2/TRBV6-3
cdr3_nt: TGTGCCAGCAGCCACTACAGAGGGAGCAATCAGCCCCAGCATTTT
cdr3_aa: CASSHYRGSNQPQHF

d_call: TRBD1
clone_size: NA
j_call: TRBJ1-2
v_call: TRBV27
cdr3_nt: TGTGCCAGCAGCTTCCGGGACAGGGGTAGCTATGGCTACACCTTC
cdr3_aa: CASSFRDRGSYGYTF

d_call: NA
clone_size: NA
j_call: TRBJ2-3
v_call: TRBV6-5
cdr3_nt: TGTGCCAGCAGCCCGAGCACAGATACGCAGTATTTT
cdr3_aa: CASSPSTDTQYF

d_call: NA
clone_size: NA
j_call: TRBJ1-3
v_call: TRBV5-4
cdr3_nt: TGTGCCAGCAGTTTGTCCGGGGGCGCCTTTGGAAACACCATATATTTT
cdr3_aa: CASSLSGGAFGNTIYF

d_call: TRBD1
clone_size: NA
j_call: TRBJ2-1
v_call: TRBV18
cdr3_nt: TGTGCCAGCTCACCCGGCATTAGGGGACAGGGGCTCTTCCATGAGCAGTTCTTC
cdr3_aa: CASSPGIRGQGLFHEQFF

d_call: TRBD1
clone_size: NA
j_call: TRBJ1-1
v_call: TRBV6-5
cdr3_nt: TGTGCCAGCAGTTACCAGACAGGGGGGGAAGGTGAAGCTTTCTTT
cdr3_aa: CASSYQTGGEGEAFF

d_call: NA
clone_size: NA
j_call: TRBJ2-6
v_call: TRBV6-5
cdr3_nt: TGTGCCACCAGTTGGTCGGACTCTGGGGCCAACGTCCTGACTTTC
cdr3_aa: CATSWSDSGANVLTF

d_call: TRBD1
clone_size: NA
j_call: TRBJ1-1
v_call: TRBV30
cdr3_nt: TGTGCCTGGAGTTGGACAGGGGGCAGAGCTTTCTTT
cdr3_aa: CAWSWTGGRAFF

d_call: NA
clone_size: NA
j_call: TRBJ2-7
v_call: TRBV6-5
cdr3_nt: TGTGCCAGCAGTTACCGGAACGAGCAGTACTTC
cdr3_aa: CASSYRNEQYF

d_call: TRBD1
clone_size: NA
j_call: TRBJ1-1
v_call: TRBV28
cdr3_nt: TGTGCCACCCGAACAGGGGCGGGCACTGAAGCTTTCTTT
cdr3_aa: CATRTGAGTEAFF

d_call: NA
clone_size: NA
j_call: TRBJ1-3
v_call: TRBV6-1
cdr3_nt: TGTGCCAGCAGTGAGCTGGGGCCGGGAAACACCATATATTTT
cdr3_aa: CASSELGPGNTIYF

d_call: NA
clone_size: few
j_call: TRBJ2-1
v_call: TRBV5-5
cdr3_nt: TGTGCCAGCAGCTTGGGCCATGGGTTGAAGGACAATGAGCAGTTCTTC
cdr3_aa: CASSLGHGLKDNEQFF

d_call: NA
clone_size: once
j_call: TRBJ1-5
v_call: TRBV6-4
cdr3_nt: TGTGCCAGCAGTTCCGGGCCAGGTAATCAGCCCCAGCATTTT
cdr3_aa: CASSSGPGNQPQHF

d_call: TRBD2
clone_size: once
j_call: TRBJ2-3
v_call: TRBV5-1
cdr3_nt: TGCGCCAGCGGGATGTGGCGGGGGGGCGGCGCAGATACGCAGTATTTT
cdr3_aa: CASGMWRGGGADTQYF

d_call: NA
clone_size: once
j_call: TRBJ1-3
v_call: TRBV7-6
cdr3_nt: TGTGCCAGCAGCCCGGGGCAGGGGAGCGACTCTGGAAACACCATATATTTT
cdr3_aa: CASSPGQGSDSGNTIYF

d_call: TRBD1
clone_size: NA
j_call: TRBJ2-7
v_call: TRBV5-4
cdr3_nt: TGTGCCAGCAGCCCCATGGCGGGACAGGGGGCCTACGAGCAGTACTTC
cdr3_aa: CASSPMAGQGAYEQYF

d_call: TRBD1
clone_size: NA
j_call: TRBJ2-7
v_call: TRBV25-1
cdr3_nt: TGTGCCAGCAGTATTGGGACAGCCTTTGCCTACGAGCAGTACTTC
cdr3_aa: CASSIGTAFAYEQYF

d_call: NA
clone_size: NA
j_call: TRBJ1-2
v_call: TRBV5-1
cdr3_nt: TGCGCCAGCAGCTTGAGCCAGGGGATCGATGGCTACACCTTC
cdr3_aa: CASSLSQGIDGYTF

d_call: TRBD1
clone_size: few
j_call: TRBJ2-7
v_call: TRBV30
cdr3_nt: TGTGCCTGGAGTCCTTGGACAGGGTGGCGCTCCGAGCAGTACTTC
cdr3_aa: CAWSPWTGWRSEQYF

d_call: NA
clone_size: NA
j_call: TRBJ2-4
v_call: TRBV4-1
cdr3_nt: TGCGCCAGCAGCCAACCCCATCTGGACTTAGCCAAAAACATTCAGTACTTC
cdr3_aa: CASSQPHLDLAKNIQYF

d_call: NA
clone_size: NA
j_call: TRBJ1-2
v_call: TRBV19
cdr3_nt: TGTGCCAGTAGTATAGGCGCGGGCAACTATGGCTACACCTTC
cdr3_aa: CASSIGAGNYGYTF

d_call: NA
clone_size: NA
j_call: TRBJ2-2
v_call: TRBV5-1
cdr3_nt: TGCGCCAGCAGCCTATCTACAGGGACCGGGGAGCTGTTTTTT
cdr3_aa: CASSLSTGTGELFF

d_call: TRBD2
clone_size: NA
j_call: TRBJ2-3
v_call: TRBV6-2/TRBV6-3
cdr3_nt: TGTGCCAGCAGTCTGACTAGCGCGATGGATACGCAGTATTTT
cdr3_aa: CASSLTSAMDTQYF

d_call: NA
clone_size: NA
j_call: TRBJ1-1
v_call: TRBV6-5
cdr3_nt: TGTGCCAGCTTCCGCAGATCGAACACTGAAGCTTTCTTT
cdr3_aa: CASFRRSNTEAFF

d_call: TRBD1
clone_size: once
j_call: TRBJ2-1
v_call: TRBV7-2
cdr3_nt: TGTGCCAGCAGCTTAACGCAGGGGGTTTACAATGAGCAGTTCTTC
cdr3_aa: CASSLTQGVYNEQFF

d_call: NA
clone_size: NA
j_call: TRBJ2-7
v_call: TRBV19
cdr3_nt: TGTGCCAGTAGTATTGGCGGACAGTACGAGCAGTACTTC
cdr3_aa: CASSIGGQYEQYF

d_call: NA
clone_size: NA
j_call: TRBJ2-7
v_call: TRBV21-1
cdr3_nt: TGTGCCAGCACCCGAAGGAAATGGGGGTTATGGTACGAGCAGTACTTC
cdr3_aa: CASTRRKWGLWYEQYF

d_call: TRBD1
clone_size: NA
j_call: TRBJ1-4
v_call: TRBV6-5
cdr3_nt: TGTGCCAGCATCAGTAAGGGACAGGGATCTGAAAAACTGTTTTTT
cdr3_aa: CASISKGQGSEKLFF

d_call: TRBD1
clone_size: NA
j_call: TRBJ1-3
v_call: TRBV7-8
cdr3_nt: TGTGCCAGCAGCCTTGCAGGGACAGTGCACACTGGAAACACCATATATTTT
cdr3_aa: CASSLAGTVHTGNTIYF

d_call: TRBD1
clone_size: NA
j_call: TRBJ2-2
v_call: TRBV19
cdr3_nt: TGTGCCACAGGGACAGGGCCCCACTTCACCGGGGAGCTGTTTTTT
cdr3_aa: CATGTGPHFTGELFF

d_call: TRBD1
clone_size: NA
j_call: TRBJ1-6
v_call: TRBV18
cdr3_nt: TGTGCCAGCTCACCACGTCCATACAGGGGGATCTATAATTCACCCCTCCACTTT
cdr3_aa: CASSPRPYRGIYNSPLHF

d_call: NA
clone_size: NA
j_call: TRBJ2-2
v_call: TRBV30
cdr3_nt: TGTGCCTGGAAACCACCATTAACGTTCGCGAACACCGGGGAGCTGTTTTTT
cdr3_aa: CAWKPPLTFANTGELFF

d_call: TRBD1
clone_size: NA
j_call: TRBJ1-2
v_call: TRBV19
cdr3_nt: TGTGCCAGTACACAGGGGAAGGGCTATGGCTACACCTTC
cdr3_aa: CASTQGKGYGYTF

d_call: NA
clone_size: NA
j_call: TRBJ2-3
v_call: TRBV24-1
cdr3_nt: TGTGCCACCAGTGAACGCGTGCGGGCAACTAGCACAGATACGCAGTATTTT
cdr3_aa: CATSERVRATSTDTQYF

d_call: NA
clone_size: once
j_call: TRBJ2-3
v_call: TRBV7-6
cdr3_nt: TGTGCCAGCAGCTTACAGGGGTACGGTACGCAGTATTTT
cdr3_aa: CASSLQGYGTQYF

d_call: NA
clone_size: NA
j_call: TRBJ1-5
v_call: TRBV6-5
cdr3_nt: TGTGCCAGCCAGACCCCTGGAGGGGGCAATCAGCCCCAGCATTTT
cdr3_aa: CASQTPGGGNQPQHF

d_call: NA
clone_size: NA
j_call: TRBJ1-4
v_call: TRBV14
cdr3_nt: TGTGCCAGCAGCCAAGTACCCCTATTTGACTCCACTAATGAAAAACTGTTTTTT
cdr3_aa: CASSQVPLFDSTNEKLFF

d_call: TRBD1
clone_size: NA
j_call: TRBJ1-1
v_call: TRBV7-2
cdr3_nt: TGTGCCAGCAGCTCCTGGACAGGGAACACTGAAGCTTTCTTT
cdr3_aa: CASSSWTGNTEAFF

d_call: NA
clone_size: once
j_call: TRBJ1-1
v_call: TRBV19
cdr3_nt: TGTGCCAGTAGCGAGGAAGCTGAAGCTTTCTTT
cdr3_aa: CASSEEAEAFF

d_call: NA
clone_size: few
j_call: TRBJ1-4
v_call: TRBV18
cdr3_nt: TGTGCCACCTCCAGCAGTGGAAATGAAAAACTGTTTTTT
cdr3_aa: CATSSSGNEKLFF

d_call: NA
clone_size: once
j_call: TRBJ1-4
v_call: TRBV5-4
cdr3_nt: TGTGCCAGCAGCTTGGCCCCGGGAAATGAAAAACTGTTTTTT
cdr3_aa: CASSLAPGNEKLFF

d_call: NA
clone_size: NA
j_call: TRBJ1-1
v_call: TRBV3-1/TRBV3-2
cdr3_nt: TGTGCCAGCAGCCCCGCTGGACAGCGAAACACTGAAGCTTTCTTT
cdr3_aa: CASSPAGQRNTEAFF

d_call: NA
clone_size: NA
j_call: TRBJ1-5
v_call: TRBV4-1
cdr3_nt: TGCGCCAGCAGCCAACGGGAATATAGCAATCAGCCCCAGCATTTT
cdr3_aa: CASSQREYSNQPQHF

d_call: NA
clone_size: NA
j_call: TRBJ1-5
v_call: TRBV6-1
cdr3_nt: TGTGCCAGCAGTGACACTGGGAAAGGGCAGCCCCAGCATTTT
cdr3_aa: CASSDTGKGQPQHF

d_call: TRBD1
clone_size: NA
j_call: TRBJ1-4
v_call: TRBV2
cdr3_nt: TGTGCCAGCAGTACTCAGACAGGGGGCTTTGAAAAACTGTTTTTT
cdr3_aa: CASSTQTGGFEKLFF

d_call: NA
clone_size: few
j_call: TRBJ1-5
v_call: TRBV6-5
cdr3_nt: TGTGCCAGCAGCTCACAATCCGATCAGCCCCAGCATTTT
cdr3_aa: CASSSQSDQPQHF

d_call: NA
clone_size: NA
j_call: TRBJ2-2
v_call: TRBV6-5
cdr3_nt: TGTGCCAGCCGACCAGTGGGGACCGGGGAGCTGTTTTTT
cdr3_aa: CASRPVGTGELFF

d_call: NA
clone_size: NA
j_call: TRBJ2-3
v_call: TRBV28
cdr3_nt: TGTGCCAGCCTCTCCCGGGGGCGCGGAGATACGCAGTATTTT
cdr3_aa: CASLSRGRGDTQYF

d_call: NA
clone_size: NA
j_call: TRBJ1-2
v_call: TRBV4-2
cdr3_nt: TGTGCCAGCAGCCAAGTTGTAGTTAAGAACAAGACGGTTTACTATGGCTACACCTTC
cdr3_aa: CASSQVVVKNKTVYYGYTF

d_call: NA
clone_size: NA
j_call: TRBJ1-2
v_call: TRBV5-1
cdr3_nt: TGCGCCAGCAGCCCAGACACTTACTATGGCTACACCTTC
cdr3_aa: CASSPDTYYGYTF

d_call: TRBD1
clone_size: NA
j_call: TRBJ1-1
v_call: TRBV12-3/TRBV12-4
cdr3_nt: TGTGCCAGCAGTGACGGACAGGCTGAAGCTTTCTTT
cdr3_aa: CASSDGQAEAFF

d_call: NA
clone_size: medium-sized
j_call: TRBJ1-4
v_call: TRBV5-1
cdr3_nt: TGCGCCAGCAGCTTGGGGACCGGGGTAGTAGAAAAACTGTTTTTT
cdr3_aa: CASSLGTGVVEKLFF

d_call: NA
clone_size: NA
j_call: TRBJ1-3
v_call: TRBV3-1/TRBV3-2
cdr3_nt: TGTGCCAGCAGCACACTTAGGGATGGTGAGGGAAACACCATATATTTT
cdr3_aa: CASSTLRDGEGNTIYF